Below, 12 T cell receptor beta chains from the same sample are listed, as sequenced in a study of blood T cell repertoires in COVID-19. The method was immunoSEQ multiplex PCR; TCRdb's version includes in-frame clones alone and lacks a portion of them. This sample has about 160,000 clones, with roughly 90% found just once. The source material was peripheral blood. The receptor set was obtained from a man between 18 and 35 years old with acute or convalescent COVID-19.

The chain has TRBV11-2 and TRBJ1-1; TRBD1 is a possible D gene (5 bases). Germline CDR1 reads SGHAT; CDR2 reads FQNNGV. There are 15 residues in the CDR3. The V end lost 5 bases, the J end lost 2 bases, and 15 bases lay between the germline ends. The DNA for the CDR3 is TGTGCCAGCAGCGTAGGCCAGTGGACAAACACTGAAGCTTTCTTT. It translates to CASSVGQWTNTEAFF.

The J gene is TRBJ1-2, the V gene TRBV6-1; D uncertain. CDR3 length equals 12 residues. Germline assignment: CDR1 MNHNS and CDR2 SASEGT. V was shortened by 1 base and J by 5 bases, with 5 bases between the two germline ends. Written as DNA, the CDR3 is TGTGCCAGCAGTGAAGGCCGGTATGGCTACACCTTC. Translated, it gives CASSEGRYGYTF.

The V and J genes are TRBV6-5 and TRBJ2-2; D is uncertain. The CDR3 is 14 amino acids. Deletions cut 9 bases from V and 0 bases from J, with 11 bases between. The germline V gene encodes CDR1 MNHEY and CDR2 SVGAGI. CDR3 sequence (DNA): TGTGCCAGTAACCGAGGTCCGAACACCGGGGAGCTGTTTTTT. Amino acid sequence: CASNRGPNTGELFF.

V gene TRBV9 combines with J gene TRBJ2-3; 11 bases are shared with TRBD2. Germline V lookup: CDR1 SGDLS, CDR2 YYNGEE. Trimming cost V 4 bases and J 5 bases; bases outside gene matches: 9. The CDR3 sequence is 16 residues long. CDR3: CASSLVAGGPGDTQYF. CDR3 DNA: TGTGCCAGCAGCCTCGTAGCGGGGGGGCCGGGAGATACGCAGTATTTT.

This clone has a handful of counts. Other DNA sequences in this sample translate to the same CDR3. This chain joins TRBV7-9 and TRBJ1-1, with D unclear. Trimming took off 5 bases at V and 4 bases at J, with 11 bases between the two ends. CDR3 length: 13 amino acids. Per germline, CDR1 SEHNR and CDR2 FQNEAQ (reference sequence). CDR3 sequence: CASSREGGTEAFF. CDR3 DNA: TGTGCCAGCAGCCGGGAGGGTGGCACTGAAGCTTTCTTT. Using reference TRBV7-9 and TRBJ1-1 for the parts outside the CDR3, the full variable domain is DTGVSQNPRHKITKRGQNVTFRCDPISEHNRLYWYRQTLGQGPEFLTYFQNEAQLEKSRLLSDRFSAERPKGSFSTLEIQRTEQGDSAMYLCASSREGGTEAFFGQGTRLTVV.

This chain joins TRBV6-6 and TRBJ1-1, with 7 bases lining up with TRBD1. The ends lost 6 bases at V and 5 bases at J; junction bases unmatched: 9. This CDR3 spans 14 amino acids. Germline CDR1 reads MNHNY; CDR2 reads SVGAGI (reference sequence). CDR3 sequence: CASRGTDLRTEAFF. CDR3 DNA: TGTGCCAGCAGGGGGACAGACCTCCGAACTGAAGCTTTCTTT.

This clone was detected only once. The CDR3 spells CASSLQTGTAGNTIYF. Written as DNA, the CDR3 is TGCGCCAGCAGCCTTCAAACCGGGACAGCTGGAAACACCATATATTTT. The J gene is TRBJ1-3, the V gene TRBV5-1; 7 bases fit TRBD1. V lost 4 bases to trimming and J lost 2 bases; unmatched junction nucleotides: 9. The germline V gene encodes CDR1 SGHRS and CDR2 YFSETQ. The CDR3 has 16 residues.

V is TRBV6-5 and J is TRBJ1-1; TRBD1 is a possible D gene (5 bases). V was cut by 5 bases and J by 5 bases, with 6 bases left in between. Germline-derived CDR1 and CDR2 are MNHEY and SVGAGI. This CDR3 comprises 11 residues. The CDR3, as DNA: TGTGCCAGCAGTAGACAGACTGAAGCTTTCTTT. Amino acid sequence: CASSRQTEAFF.

The V call is TRBV5-1, the J call TRBJ2-5; 8 bases align to TRBD2. The J segment lost 2 bases and the V segment lost 3 bases, leaving 6 bases of the junction unmatched. The CDR3 covers 15 residues. In germline, CDR1 is SGHRS, CDR2 YFSETQ. Written as DNA, the CDR3 is TGCGCCAGCAGCTGGCAAGGGACTAGACAAGAGACCCAGTACTTC. Translated, it gives CASSWQGTRQETQYF.

The J gene is TRBJ2-5, the V gene TRBV18; 16 bases fit TRBD2. The CDR3 loop spans 16 amino acids. V was pared by 5 bases and J by 2 bases, with 2 bases of the junction left unmatched. The V gene's germline CDR1 is KGHSH and CDR2 LQKENI. The CDR3 is CASSTGLAGGQETQYF. The CDR3 coding sequence is TGTGCCAGCTCAACGGGACTAGCGGGGGGGCAAGAGACCCAGTACTTC.

The CDR3 protein is CASSSIDSVTEAFF. Written as DNA, the CDR3 is TGTGCCAGCAGTTCCATCGACAGCGTCACTGAAGCTTTCTTT. The chain employs TRBV6-5 and TRBJ1-1; maybe TRBD1 (5 bases). V lost 4 bases and J lost 4, with 13 bases in between. This CDR3 is built from 14 residues. The germline V gene encodes CDR1 MNHEY and CDR2 SVGAGI.

This sequence joins TRBV5-1 and TRBJ2-2, with 8 positions matching TRBD1. The CDR3 runs to 15 residues. Germline assignment: CDR1 SGHRS and CDR2 YFSETQ. V was pared by 0 bases and J by 7 bases, with 5 bases of the junction left unmatched. As DNA, the CDR3 is TGCGCCAGCAGCTTGGTCTCAGGGGGCAGCGGGGAGCTGTTTTTT. Translating it yields CASSLVSGGSGELFF.